The 30 T cell receptor beta chains in this list originate from one sample, sequenced in a study of CD4 T cells in lung cancer. The assay was immunoSEQ multiplex PCR, and TCRdb's table has in-frame clones only and misses some. The sample gives about 10,000 clones, about 62% of which show up once; 15% is in the top ten. The lung tissue was taken at least 3 cm from the tumor in the same resection. Sequencing used normal lung tissue taken away from the tumor. The receptors were gathered from a man in his 60s with non-small cell lung cancer.

V and J are TRBV2 and TRBJ1-1; maybe TRBD1 (5 bases). Germline-derived CDR1 and CDR2 are SNHLY and FYNNEI. V lost 6 bases and J 6 bases, leaving 23 bases between the germline ends. This CDR3 comprises 16 residues. In DNA, the CDR3 is TGTGCCAGCAGGATCGGAGGGGCAGGGAGCGGGGCTGAAGCTTTCTTT. The encoded protein is CASRIGGAGSGAEAFF. Looking up the rest from reference TRBV2 and TRBJ1-1 gives the full variable domain: EPEVTQTPSHQVTQMGQEVILRCVPISNHLYFYWYRQILGQKVEFLVSFYNNEISEKSEIFDDQFSVERPDGSNFTLKIRSTKLEDSAMYFCASRIGGAGSGAEAFFGQGTRLTVV.

This clone has more than one count but fewer than ten. The CDR3 is CASGISEAFF. The DNA of the CDR3 is TGTGCCAGCGGCATCAGTGAAGCTTTCTTT. The chain combines TRBV6-5 with TRBJ1-1, with D hard to call. V dropped 8 bases and J dropped 7 bases, with 8 bases sitting between them. Germline CDR1 reads MNHEY; CDR2 reads SVGAGI. There are 10 residues in the CDR3.

Details on this clone: This probably arose from a read error, given a far larger clone one base away. The chain uses TRBV9 and TRBJ2-7; 7 bases map to TRBD2. With V trimmed by 4 bases and J by 3 bases, 10 bases remained unmatched. The CDR3 consists of 15 residues. Germline V lookup: CDR1 SGDLS, CDR2 YYNGEE. As DNA, the CDR3 is TGTGCCAGCAGCCCTACTAGCGTGAGTAGCTACGAGCAGTACTTC. This codes for CASSPTSVSSYEQYF.

This clone counts as medium-sized (0.01 to 0.1%). This rearrangement joins TRBV5-1 to TRBJ2-7, with D possibly matching TRBD1 (6 bases). The V end lost 3 bases, the J end lost 3 bases, and 16 bases lay between the germline ends. This CDR3 contains 15 residues. Germline V gives CDR1 SGHRS, CDR2 YFSETQ. As DNA, the CDR3 is TGCGCCAGCAGCTCCGCCCGGGCAGGGGTCTACGAGCAGTACTTC. Protein: CASSSARAGVYEQYF. Full variable domain (outside the CDR3, taken from reference TRBV5-1 and TRBJ2-7): KAGVTQTPRYLIKTRGQQVTLSCSPISGHRSVSWYQQTPGQGLQFLFEYFSETQRNKGNFPGRFSGRQFSNSRSEMNVSTLELGDSALYLCASSSARAGVYEQYFGPGTRLTVT.

V is TRBV28 and J is TRBJ1-6; unclear D gene. From germline, CDR1 is MDHEN and CDR2 SYDVKM. With 2 bases removed from V and 9 bases from J, the gap between germline ends came to 20 bases. The CDR3 is 17 amino acids. CDR3 protein: CASSLVRGPPLRSPLHF. Written as DNA, the CDR3 is TGTGCCAGCAGTTTAGTTAGAGGTCCCCCGCTCCGTTCACCCCTCCACTTT.

This clone has a single count. This specimen includes other DNA sequences encoding the same CDR3. The chain couples TRBV9 to TRBJ2-1, with 10 bases lining up with TRBD2. Germline trimming cut 4 bases from V and 2 bases from J; bases unmatched to any gene: 6. CDR1 and CDR2 from the germline V gene are SGDLS and YYNGEE. There are 16 residues in the CDR3. The CDR3 bases are TGTGCCAGCAGCCCCAGGACTAGCGGAACCTACAATGAGCAGTTCTTC. It codes for CASSPRTSGTYNEQFF.

The rearrangement joins TRBV5-8 to TRBJ1-4, with D perhaps matching TRBD1 (6 bases). CDR1 SGHTS and CDR2 YDEGEE come from the germline V gene. V lost 4 bases, J lost 8 bases, and 24 bases lay in between. This CDR3 has 17 residues. CDR3 nucleotide sequence: TGTGCCAGCAGCGCCTGGGCAGGGGAGACGAGTTCGGAAAAACTGTTTTTT. As protein: CASSAWAGETSSEKLFF.

V gene TRBV23-1 combines with J gene TRBJ1-5; D possibly corresponds to TRBD1 (6 bases). TRBV23-1 is given ORF status, its function remaining uncertain. The V end lost 2 bases, the J end lost 7 bases, and 15 bases lay between the germline ends. This CDR3 comprises 15 residues. The CDR3 here is CASSQHRGGEQPQHF. DNA for the CDR3: TGCGCCAGCAGTCAACACCGAGGGGGAGAACAGCCCCAGCATTTT.

The CDR3 reads CASSQDGVAGGKEETQYF. CDR3 coding DNA: TGTGCCAGCAGCCAAGATGGGGTAGCGGGAGGGAAGGAAGAGACCCAGTACTTC. This sequence joins TRBV4-2 and TRBJ2-5, with TRBD2 matching over 11 bases. The CDR3 has 18 amino acids. The germline V gene encodes CDR1 LGHNA and CDR2 YNFKEQ. After removal of 0 bases from V and 3 bases from J, the junction contained 9 bases not matched to a gene.

This clone was seen only a few times. The J gene is TRBJ2-5, the V gene TRBV5-1; the match to TRBD2 covers 9 bases. This CDR3 region has 15 residues. Trimming at V came to 0 bases and at J to 4 bases, leaving 4 bases not matched to a gene. Germline V gene data show CDR1 as SGHRS and CDR2 as YFSETQ. The chain's CDR3 is CASSLGLAERETQYF. CDR3 DNA sequence: TGCGCCAGCAGCTTGGGACTAGCGGAACGAGAGACCCAGTACTTC.

The V and J genes are TRBV18 and TRBJ2-3; D is perhaps TRBD2 (6 bases). The CDR3 covers 14 residues. The germline gives CDR1 KGHSH, CDR2 LQKENI. Trimming pared 3 bases from V and 6 bases from J, leaving 13 bases between. The CDR3 loop is CASSPVPGGDTQYF. The CDR3 DNA sequence: TGTGCCAGCTCACCGGTACCCGGGGGTGATACGCAGTATTTT.

V and J are TRBV30 and TRBJ2-7; 7 bases match TRBD2. The germline V gene has CDR1 GTSNPN and CDR2 SVGIG (reference sequence). The J segment lost 0 bases and the V segment lost 3 bases, leaving 5 bases of the junction unmatched. This CDR3 is 14 amino acids long. The CDR3 region is CAWRGREVSYEQYF. The CDR3, as DNA: TGTGCCTGGAGGGGACGGGAGGTCTCCTACGAGCAGTACTTC.

This rearrangement joins TRBV5-6 to TRBJ2-3, with D maybe TRBD2 (5 bases). CDR1 is SGHDT, CDR2 YYEEEE, per germline. The CDR3 has 13 amino acids. V lost 0 bases to trimming and J lost 5 bases, with 7 bases between them. Written as DNA, the CDR3 is TGTGCCAGCAGCTTGGGAGGGATAGATACGCAGTATTTT. Translated: CASSLGGIDTQYF.

V and J are TRBV7-9 and TRBJ2-3; 11 bases align to TRBD2. The CDR3 is made up of 13 amino acids. Germline V lookup: CDR1 SEHNR, CDR2 FQNEAQ (reference sequence). V trimming: 8 bases; J trimming: 4 bases; junction bases outside the gene matches: 2. CDR3 nucleotides: TGTGCCAGCGCACTAGCGGGAGCAGATACGCAGTATTTT. Translated, it gives CASALAGADTQYF.

The V gene is TRBV7-3, the J gene TRBJ1-2, with 7 bases aligning to TRBD1. Trimming cost V 0 bases and J 7 bases; bases outside gene matches: 2. This CDR3 has 13 residues. Germline CDR1 reads SGHTA; CDR2 reads FQGTGA. The CDR3 DNA reads TGTGCCAGCAGCTTAACAGGGGGCGGTGGCTACACCTTC. Protein: CASSLTGGGGYTF.

This rearrangement joins TRBV6-6 to TRBJ1-5; 8 positions agree with TRBD1. Germline V lookup: CDR1 MNHNY, CDR2 SVGAGI (reference sequence). V lost 5 bases and J lost 7; bases outside the gene matches: 10. The length of the CDR3 is 15 residues. CDR3 residues: CASSAPGGARQPQHF. The CDR3 nucleotides read TGTGCCAGCAGTGCTCCAGGGGGCGCGAGGCAGCCCCAGCATTTT.

The V and J genes are TRBV2 and TRBJ2-7; 7 bases map to TRBD2. The germline V gene encodes CDR1 SNHLY and CDR2 FYNNEI. The trim removed 6 bases at V and 6 bases at J, leaving 8 bases unmatched. CDR3 length equals 13 residues. This CDR3 is CASSRGLEIEQYF. The CDR3 DNA sequence: TGTGCCAGCAGCCGAGGACTAGAGATCGAGCAGTACTTC. Filled out from reference TRBV2 and TRBJ2-7, the complete variable domain reads EPEVTQTPSHQVTQMGQEVILRCVPISNHLYFYWYRQILGQKVEFLVSFYNNEISEKSEIFDDQFSVERPDGSNFTLKIRSTKLEDSAMYFCASSRGLEIEQYFGPGTRLTVT.

The genes are TRBV6-6 and TRBJ1-2, with 8 bases matching TRBD1. The CDR3 is 12 amino acids. With 8 bases clipped from V and 5 bases from J, the junction kept 4 bases outside the gene matches. The germline CDR1 and CDR2 sequences are MNHNY and SVGAGI (reference sequence). This CDR3 reads CASQGAEYGYTF. The CDR3 nucleotides read TGTGCCAGCCAGGGGGCAGAGTATGGCTACACCTTC.

This clone was recorded once. The V call is TRBV19, the J call TRBJ1-3; no reliable D call. V lost 3 bases and J lost 0, with 9 bases in between. The germline V gene encodes CDR1 LNHDA and CDR2 SQIVND (reference sequence). This CDR3 has 15 amino acids. Here the CDR3 DNA reads TGTGCCAGTAGTATCTTAACTGCCTCTGGAAACACCATATATTTT. This gives the protein CASSILTASGNTIYF.

This rearrangement joins TRBV14 to TRBJ2-7; D is perhaps TRBD2 (6 bases). CDR1 and CDR2 (germline): SGHDN, FVKESK. V was cut by 0 bases and J by 1 base, with 13 bases left in between. The CDR3 contains 16 residues. CDR3: CASSQDAAGRSYEQYF. In DNA form, the CDR3 reads TGTGCCAGCAGCCAAGATGCCGCGGGACGGTCCTACGAGCAGTACTTC.

This sequence joins TRBV7-2 and TRBJ2-7; 10 positions match TRBD2. Looked up from germline, CDR1 is SGHTA and CDR2 is FQGNSA. The V gene end was trimmed by 5 bases and the J gene end by 2 bases; junction bases not matched to a gene: 6. CDR3 size: 15 residues. The DNA of the CDR3 is TGTGCCAGCAGCGAACGGACTAGCGGAACCTACGAGCAGTACTTC. Encoded protein: CASSERTSGTYEQYF.

The chain carries TRBV11-2 and TRBJ2-3; unclear D gene. This CDR3 comprises 14 residues. Trimming shortened V by 5 bases and J by 4 bases, and 13 bases separated the two germline ends. Germline loops: CDR1 SGHAT, CDR2 FQNNGV. The CDR3 sequence: CASSLVGEADTQYF. CDR3 nucleotides: TGTGCCAGCAGCCTCGTTGGTGAGGCAGATACGCAGTATTTT.

The chain has TRBV29-1 and TRBJ1-1, with 9 nucleotides matching TRBD1. The CDR3 is 14 residues long. Germline CDR1 SQVTM, CDR2 ANQGSEA. CDR3 sequence: CRATPGQGVTEAFF. The CDR3 bases are TGCAGGGCTACTCCGGGACAGGGAGTAACTGAAGCTTTCTTT.

CDR3 coding DNA: TGTGCCAGCAGTGACGACAGGGAGCAGTTCTTC. Translating it yields CASSDDREQFF. V gene TRBV6-1 combines with J gene TRBJ2-1; D may be TRBD1 (6 bases). V lost 3 bases to trimming and J lost 10 bases, with 7 bases between them. CDR3 length: 11 amino acids. From germline, CDR1 is MNHNS and CDR2 SASEGT.

In DNA form, the CDR3 reads TGTGCCAGCAGCAAAGAGGGGACTTTGATCTACAATGAGCAGTTCTTC. It codes for CASSKEGTLIYNEQFF. The chain employs TRBV7-2 and TRBJ2-1, with D possibly being TRBD2 (6 bases). Germline assignment: CDR1 SGHTA and CDR2 FQGNSA. The CDR3 spans 16 residues. The V and J ends lost 5 bases and 3 bases respectively, with 17 bases between them.

The chain joins TRBV7-3 to TRBJ2-1, with 13 positions matching TRBD2. CDR1 and CDR2 from the germline V gene are SGHTA and FQGTGA. V dropped 1 base and J dropped 4; count of bases not matched to a gene: 13. CDR3 length: 20 amino acids. DNA of the CDR3: TGTGCCAGCAGCTTAATAGGGCCCGGTGGACTAGCGGGAGTGTACAATGAGCAGTTCTTC. Amino acid sequence: CASSLIGPGGLAGVYNEQFF. Looking up the rest from reference TRBV7-3 and TRBJ2-1 gives the full variable domain: GAGVSQTPSNKVTEKGKYVELRCDPISGHTALYWYRQSLGQGPEFLIYFQGTGAADDSGLPNDRFFAVRPEGSVSTLKIQRTERGDSAVYLCASSLIGPGGLAGVYNEQFFGPGTRLTVL.

This chain connects TRBV10-3 to TRBJ1-3, with 7 bases matching TRBD1. Germline V gene data show CDR1 as ENHRY and CDR2 as SYGVKD. The CDR3 consists of 18 residues. V dropped 0 bases and J dropped 0; count of bases not matched to a gene: 8. The CDR3 protein is CAISESMGRTGSGNTIYF. CDR3 sequence (DNA): TGTGCCATCAGTGAGTCTATGGGGAGGACAGGCTCTGGAAACACCATATATTTT.

The chain combines TRBV7-3 with TRBJ2-1, with 10 bases fitting TRBD2. The CDR3 has 14 amino acids. The J segment lost 8 bases and the V segment lost 5 bases, leaving 6 bases of the junction unmatched. Germline lookup yields CDR1 SGHTA and CDR2 FQGTGA. The CDR3 DNA is TGTGCCAGCAGCCGAAAAGCGGGAGGGGATGAGCAGTTCTTC. It encodes CASSRKAGGDEQFF.

Sample share makes this clone medium-sized. The rearrangement uses TRBV7-2 and TRBJ2-3; possible D gene TRBD2, 6 bases. The germline V gene has CDR1 SGHTA and CDR2 FQGNSA. The CDR3 has 15 residues. The germline V and J ends were trimmed by 4 bases and 5 bases, with 16 bases remaining between them. This chain's CDR3 is CASSSRREELDTQYF. In DNA, the CDR3 is TGTGCCAGCAGCTCCCGAAGGGAGGAATTAGATACGCAGTATTTT.

The rearrangement uses TRBV4-1 and TRBJ1-1, with 8 bases matching TRBD1. V shed 5 bases and J 2 bases; nucleotides not matched to a gene: 13. The CDR3 is 17 residues long. Germline V lookup: CDR1 MGHRA, CDR2 YSYEKL. CDR3 coding DNA: TGCGCCAGCAGCTCTAGGACAGGGCCCTTTTTTAACACTGAAGCTTTCTTT. This encodes CASSSRTGPFFNTEAFF.